This T cell receptor beta chain appears in the sequencing data of a study of cytomegalovirus exposure and HLA in healthy donors. V lost 6 bases and J 4 bases, leaving 13 bases between the germline ends. This CDR3 contains 13 residues. The germline V gene encodes CDR1 SQVTM and CDR2 ANQGSEA. 60 Vbeta and 13 Jbeta primers were used in PCR. Libraries were prepared by immunoSEQ multiplex PCR; TCRdb keeps only in-frame clonotypes and omits some of them. The sample consists of roughly 170,000 clones, 70% to 80% of them appearing once. The chain combines TRBV29-1 with TRBJ1-3; D ambiguous. This clonotype originated in a woman under 40 in good health and CMV-seropositive. The specimen sequenced was PBMCs. The CDR3 region is CSVAEAGGNTIYF. CDR3 coding DNA: TGCAGCGTCGCCGAAGCGGGAGGAAACACCATATATTTT.